The 17 T cell receptor beta chains given below trace back to one sample, sequenced in a study of metastatic and nonmetastatic thyroid tumors. TCRdb used MiXCR to call clones anew from the PCR reads. The sample holds some 40,000 clones, 15% to 20% seen once. Not a single patient had been given any form of treatment at any point before undergoing thyroid surgery. The sequencing sample was made of tumor tissue. The receptor set was obtained from a female donor with papillary thyroid cancer or a benign thyroid nodule (not recorded which). Some clones in this sample may be carry-over from other donors' samples.

This sequence joins TRBV13 and TRBJ2-7; TRBD2 matches 11 bases. The germline CDR1 and CDR2 sequences are PRHDT and FYEKMQ (reference sequence). This CDR3 spans 15 amino acids. The V gene end was trimmed by 4 bases and the J gene end by 3 bases; junction bases not matched to a gene: 5. The CDR3 sequence is CASSYGLAGDYEQYF. The CDR3 bases are TGTGCCAGCAGCTACGGACTAGCGGGCGACTACGAGCAGTACTTC.

This clone was seen ten or more times. This chain connects TRBV15 to TRBJ1-2; unclear D gene. Germline V lookup: CDR1 LNHNV, CDR2 YYDKDF (reference sequence). Trimming pared 3 bases from V and 6 bases from J, leaving 14 bases between. The CDR3 extends over 14 amino acids. For the CDR3, the DNA is TGTGCCACCAGCAGTTATAATATGGGAAATGGCTACACCTTC. Translating it yields CATSSYNMGNGYTF.

This rearrangement joins TRBV2 to TRBJ2-3; D is perhaps TRBD2 (6 bases). CDR3 length: 20 residues. Trimming removed 6 bases at V and 0 bases at J, with 28 bases between. From germline, CDR1 is SNHLY and CDR2 FYNNEI. In DNA, the CDR3 is TGTGCCAGCAGCGAACCCTTATTGTGGGACTCCCACGATAGCACAGATACGCAGTATTTT. Translation: CASSEPLLWDSHDSTDTQYF.

Many counts were recorded for this clone. The V call is TRBV6-4, the J call TRBJ2-3, with D perhaps TRBD1 (5 bases). The V end lost 6 bases, the J end lost 2 bases, and 12 bases lay between the germline ends. CDR1 and CDR2 from the germline V gene are MRHNA and SNTAGT. This CDR3 has 14 residues. CDR3 in DNA: TGTGCCAGCAGCGTCGGCAGGGTCACAGATACGCAGTATTTT. Its protein product is CASSVGRVTDTQYF.

There are a few counts of this clone. A much larger clone differs by one base, so this may be a read error. The same CDR3 also results from other DNA sequences found in this sample. The J gene is TRBJ2-5, the V gene TRBV2, with TRBD2 matching 13 bases. Trimming removed 6 bases from V and 7 bases from J; junction bases left unmatched: 8. CDR1 and CDR2 from the germline V gene are SNHLY and FYNNEI. CDR3 length: 15 residues. The CDR3 is CASRATSGGAWTQYF. The CDR3 region has the DNA TGTGCCAGCAGGGCTACTAGCGGGGGGGCGTGGACCCAGTACTTC.

This clone was detected only once. The rearrangement joins TRBV9 to TRBJ2-1; D may correspond to TRBD1 or TRBD2 (5 bases each). Trimming took 4 bases from V and 9 from J, leaving 23 bases between them. This CDR3 comprises 16 residues. The V gene's germline CDR1 is SGDLS and CDR2 YYNGEE. The CDR3 sequence is CASSIEGPVRWGEQFF. The DNA of the CDR3 is TGTGCCAGCAGCATAGAGGGGCCCGTAAGGTGGGGTGAGCAGTTCTTC.

This clone showed up many times. V is TRBV5-1 and J is TRBJ2-5, with TRBD1 matching over 11 bases. Germline CDR1 is SGHRS and CDR2 is YFSETQ. This CDR3 contains 15 residues. Unmatched junction bases numbered 7, after V lost 4 bases and J lost 5 bases. The CDR3 loop reads CASSRGTGGWETQYF. CDR3 DNA: TGCGCCAGCAGCAGAGGGACAGGGGGGTGGGAGACCCAGTACTTC.

The sample holds many counts of this clone. The chain recombines TRBV6-2 or TRBV6-3 with TRBJ2-7, with unresolved D. The V end lost 0 bases, the J end lost 0 bases, and 6 bases lay between the germline ends. In germline, CDR1 is MNHEY, CDR2 SVGEGT. CDR3 size: 14 residues. The CDR3 DNA reads as TGTGCCAGCAGTTACTCGTCGCCCTCCTACGAGCAGTACTTC. This sequence encodes CASSYSSPSYEQYF.

This clone showed up many times. This CDR3 fails to terminate in the conserved phenylalanine or tryptophan, so it likely reflects a read error. This chain connects TRBV6-2 or TRBV6-3 to TRBJ1-1, with D uncertain. Germline CDR1 and CDR2: MNHEY and SVGEGT. The CDR3 contains 15 residues. Trimming left V 6 bases short and J 0 bases short, with 14 bases between. CDR3 in amino acids: CASRPAQNLNTEAFL. DNA of the CDR3: TGTGCCAGCAGGCCGGCCCAGAACCTGAACACTGAAGCTTTCCTT.

This clone was counted ten times or more. The chain joins TRBV19 to TRBJ1-3; D is ambiguous. V was clipped by 4 bases and J by 7 bases, with 11 bases between them. The CDR3 contains 13 residues. Germline values: CDR1 LNHDA, CDR2 SQIVND (reference sequence). The chain's CDR3 is CASSTLVWNTIYF. The CDR3 DNA sequence: TGTGCCAGTAGTACCCTCGTCTGGAACACCATATATTTT.

The rearrangement uses TRBV11-1 and TRBJ2-1; 9 bases match TRBD2. The trim removed 5 bases at V and 3 bases at J, leaving 5 bases unmatched. The CDR3 extends over 15 amino acids. Germline CDR1 and CDR2: SGHAT and FQDESV (reference sequence). CDR3 nucleotides: TGTGCCAGCAGCCTAGTACTAGCGGGCTACAATGAGCAGTTCTTC. Protein sequence: CASSLVLAGYNEQFF.

There are many counts of this clone. For the CDR3, the DNA is TGTGCCAGCACTGCGGGGCAGGGGGCCCCGGGCACTGAAGCTTTCTTT. Its protein is CASTAGQGAPGTEAFF. The V gene is TRBV6-1, the J gene TRBJ1-1; 8 bases align to TRBD1. The CDR3 is 16 amino acids. V was clipped by 7 bases and J by 4 bases; unmatched bases: 14. CDR1 is MNHNS, CDR2 SASEGT, per germline.

This clone came up many times. The chain joins TRBV2 to TRBJ2-3; TRBD2 matches at 7 bases. Germline values: CDR1 SNHLY, CDR2 FYNNEI. The CDR3 covers 16 residues. Trimming at V came to 1 base and at J to 3 bases, leaving 7 bases not matched to a gene. DNA of the CDR3: TGTGCCAGCAGTGAAGATGGCGGGAGAAGAACAGATACGCAGTATTTT. It translates to CASSEDGGRRTDTQYF.

This clone was detected ten times or more. It may be a read error: a sequence one base away is much more abundant. CDR3 region: CANSFGGAGRGYTF. CDR3 sequence (DNA): TGTGCCAACAGTTTCGGGGGGGCCGGTCGCGGCTACACCTTC. The chain joins TRBV28 to TRBJ1-2, with a tentative D call TRBD1 (6 bases). CDR1 is MDHEN, CDR2 SYDVKM, per germline. CDR3 length: 14 amino acids.

At least ten counts were recorded for this clone. The J gene is TRBJ1-1, the V gene TRBV6-4; D gene ambiguous. V dropped 5 bases and J dropped 5 bases, with 12 bases sitting between them. The CDR3 length is 13 residues. CDR1 is MRHNA, CDR2 SNTAGT, per germline. The CDR3: CASSFGAGTEAFF. CDR3 nucleotide sequence: TGTGCCAGCAGTTTTGGTGCGGGGACTGAAGCTTTCTTT.

The table lists this clone with many counts. The chain employs TRBV7-9 and TRBJ2-1; D uncertain. Trimming removed 7 bases from V and 8 bases from J, with 18 bases in between. The CDR3 runs 14 residues. The V gene's germline CDR1 is SEHNR and CDR2 FQNEAQ (reference sequence). The CDR3 DNA reads TGTGCCAGCATTCCGGGCAGGTGGGTGGATGAGCAGTTCTTC. Translation: CASIPGRWVDEQFF.

This clone was picked up many times. The chain uses TRBV20-1 and TRBJ2-1, with TRBD2 identical over 8 bases. Per germline, CDR1 DFQATT and CDR2 SNEGSKA (reference sequence). V gave up 0 bases and J gave up 8 bases; unmatched junction bases: 3. CDR3 length equals 13 residues. The CDR3, as DNA: TGCAGTGCTAGAGACGGGAGGGGAGATGAGCAGTTCTTC. Translation: CSARDGRGDEQFF.